The source of this TCR beta chain is a study of lymphopenia after photon versus proton radiotherapy. Study conclusions and caveats: Survival link was tested only in deceased patients; proton benefit remains a possibility. Larger post-nadir TCR diversity loss correlated inversely with survival in deceased patients. After lymphocyte nadir, photon-treated repertoires showed oligoclonal expansion, especially CD8+ Temra. Relative stability marked proton patients; photon patients lost diversity and naive cells.

Method: immunoSEQ multiplex PCR; TCRdb's copy keeps in-frame clones and lacks some. This sample carries 150,000 to 200,000 clones, 70% to 90% of them seen once, and the ten largest clones take about 4.7%. As concerns this clone: Its cognate antigen is unknown.

CDR1 is ENHRY, CDR2 SYGVKD, per germline. Trimming removed 10 bases from V and 1 base from J; junction bases left unmatched: 7. The CDR3 contains 14 residues. The V and J genes are TRBV10-3 and TRBJ2-3; the match to TRBD2 covers 8 bases. The sample consisted of peripheral blood, taken from a patient treated with photon-based radiotherapy. This TCR came from a man in his forties or fifties with gastric cancer. CDR3 in DNA: TGTGCCACCGCTCCGGGACTAGGCACAGATACGCAGTATTTT. This translates into CATAPGLGTDTQYF.